This T cell receptor beta chain was sequenced during a study of control samples from healthy donors and cancer patients. Germline V gene lookup returns CDR1 MNHEY and CDR2 SVGEGT. The CDR3 consists of 14 residues. The V end lost 3 bases, the J end lost 4 bases, and 11 bases lay between the germline ends. Here immunoSEQ multiplex PCR was the method, and the copy in TCRdb shows in-frame clones only, minus some. There are some 200,000 clones in the sample; 91% occur only once, and about 1.6% lies in the top ten. The source material was blood. The receptor was isolated from a woman aged 25 to 39 in good health. The chain carries TRBV6-2 or TRBV6-3 and TRBJ2-3, with unresolved D. CDR3 in DNA: TGTGCCAGCAGTTATCTGCTAGATCCAGATACGCAGTATTTT. This codes for CASSYLLDPDTQYF.